The clone carrying this TCR beta chain has ten or more counts. Its matching antigen is unknown. Losses at the gene ends were 2 bases for V and 1 base for J; bases not matched to a gene: 8. The CDR3 spans 16 residues. Germline values: CDR1 MDHEN, CDR2 SYDVKM. The data stem from a study of glioma-infiltrating T cells. Study-level findings and limits: Tissue-blood divergence was below expectation in non-neoplastic patients, above in gliomas. Very few CDR3 sequences were shared between tissue and blood.

Using RNA template, CDR3s of TCR alpha and beta were amplified with iRepertoire arm-PCR. TCRdb processed the multiplex PCR reads anew with MiXCR; each CDR3 protein has one entry. The sample includes roughly 100,000 distinct CDR3 sequences, around 28% of them seen just once. The chain couples TRBV28 to TRBJ2-7, with 7 nucleotides matching TRBD1. The material sequenced was glioma tissue, nonneoplastic brain tissue, or PBMCs (not recorded which). This clonotype originated in a human donor with low-grade glioma or glioblastoma, undergoing nonglioma brain surgery, or in good health (not recorded which). DNA for the CDR3: TGTGCCAGCAGTTTACAAGGGACAGATAAATCCTACGAGCAGTACTTC. Its translation: CASSLQGTDKSYEQYF.